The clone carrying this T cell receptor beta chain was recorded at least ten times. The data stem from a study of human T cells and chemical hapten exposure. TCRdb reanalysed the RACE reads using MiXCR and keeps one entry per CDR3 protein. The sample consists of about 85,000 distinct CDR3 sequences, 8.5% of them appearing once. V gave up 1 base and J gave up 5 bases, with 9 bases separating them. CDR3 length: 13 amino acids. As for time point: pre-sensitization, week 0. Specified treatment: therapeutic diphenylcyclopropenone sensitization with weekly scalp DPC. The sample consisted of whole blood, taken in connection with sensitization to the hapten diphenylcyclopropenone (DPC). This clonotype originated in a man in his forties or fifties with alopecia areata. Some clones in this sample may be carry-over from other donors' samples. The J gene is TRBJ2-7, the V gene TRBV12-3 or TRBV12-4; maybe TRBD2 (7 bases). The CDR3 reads CASSLEGGNEQYF. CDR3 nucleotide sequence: TGTGCCAGCAGTTTAGAGGGGGGGAACGAGCAGTACTTC.